The sequence of this T cell receptor (beta chain) was determined in a study of CD8 T cells in ankylosing spondylitis. This clonotype came up a few times. TCRdb analysed the 5' RACE reads with MiXCR anew, one entry per CDR3 protein. The data hold hundreds of thousands of distinct CDR3 sequences, with around 18% observed a single time. In germline, CDR1 is MNHNS, CDR2 SASEGT. The CDR3 length is 11 residues. V was pared by 6 bases and J by 7 bases, with 0 bases of the junction left unmatched. The source material was blood, either unsorted or a sorted T cell fraction (not recorded which). The V call is TRBV6-1, the J call TRBJ2-1; the match to TRBD1 covers 7 bases. The receptor was derived from a male donor with ankylosing spondylitis or in good health (not recorded which). CDR3 bases: TGTGCCAGCAGGGGACAGAATGAGCAGTTCTTC. It specifies CASRGQNEQFF.